This T cell receptor (beta chain) was profiled in a study of cytomegalovirus exposure and HLA in healthy donors. The PCR used 60 Vbeta and 13 Jbeta primers. Some clones are missing from TCRdb's copy, which holds only in-frame ones; the method was immunoSEQ multiplex PCR. Among roughly 110,000 clones listed, more than 70% were seen once. Regarding this clone: The antigen is undetermined.

V was trimmed by 5 bases and J by 5 bases, leaving 12 bases between them. This CDR3 contains 13 residues. In germline, CDR1 is ENHRY, CDR2 SYGVKD. Study-wide findings and caveats: Donors were assumed by presence/absence analyses to have roughly uniform sequencing depth.

The receptor was isolated from a man under 40 in good health and CMV-seronegative. Sequenced material: PBMCs. The genes are TRBV10-3 and TRBJ1-2, with D perhaps TRBD1 (6 bases). The CDR3 protein is CAISYSGTYGYTF. CDR3 coding DNA: TGTGCCATCAGTTACTCCGGGACATATGGCTACACCTTC.